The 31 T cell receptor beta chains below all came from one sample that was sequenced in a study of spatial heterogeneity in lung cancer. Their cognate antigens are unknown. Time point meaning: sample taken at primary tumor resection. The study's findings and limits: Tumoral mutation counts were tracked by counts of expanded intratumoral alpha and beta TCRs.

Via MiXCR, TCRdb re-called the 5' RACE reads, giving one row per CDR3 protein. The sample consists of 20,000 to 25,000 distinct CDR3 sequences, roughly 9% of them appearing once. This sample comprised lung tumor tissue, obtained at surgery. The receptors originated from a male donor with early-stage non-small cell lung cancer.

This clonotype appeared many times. CDR3 bases: TGTGCCATCAGTGAGTCCGGGGGACCCGAAGCTTTCTTT. The encoded protein is CAISESGGPEAFF. The rearrangement links TRBV10-3 to TRBJ1-1; D is perhaps TRBD1 (5 bases). The V and J ends lost 0 bases and 8 bases respectively, with 10 bases between them. Germline CDR1 is ENHRY and CDR2 is SYGVKD. The CDR3 covers 13 residues.

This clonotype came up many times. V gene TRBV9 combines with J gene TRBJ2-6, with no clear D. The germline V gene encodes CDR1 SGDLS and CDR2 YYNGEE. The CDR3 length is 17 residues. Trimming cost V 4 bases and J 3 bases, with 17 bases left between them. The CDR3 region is CASSLRQGLDGANVLTF. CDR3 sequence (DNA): TGTGCCAGCAGCTTGAGACAAGGCCTAGATGGGGCCAACGTCCTGACTTTC.

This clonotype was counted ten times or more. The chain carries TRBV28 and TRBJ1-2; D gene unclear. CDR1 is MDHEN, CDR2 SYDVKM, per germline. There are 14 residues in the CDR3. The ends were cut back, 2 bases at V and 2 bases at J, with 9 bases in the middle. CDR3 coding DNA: TGTGCCAGCAGTTTAGGGCACAAAAACTATGGCTACACCTTC. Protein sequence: CASSLGHKNYGYTF.

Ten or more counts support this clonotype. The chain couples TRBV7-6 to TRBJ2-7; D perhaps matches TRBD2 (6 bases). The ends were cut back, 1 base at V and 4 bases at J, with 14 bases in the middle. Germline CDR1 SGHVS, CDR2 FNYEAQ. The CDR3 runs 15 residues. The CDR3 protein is CASSLEGGEKYEQYF. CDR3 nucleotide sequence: TGTGCCAGCAGCTTAGAAGGCGGGGAGAAGTACGAGCAGTACTTC.

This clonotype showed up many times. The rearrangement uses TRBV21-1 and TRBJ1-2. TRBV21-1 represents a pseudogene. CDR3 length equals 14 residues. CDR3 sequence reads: CASSKKFLNYGYTF. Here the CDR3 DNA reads TGTGCCAGCAGCAAAAAGTTCCTAAACTATGGCTACACCTTC.

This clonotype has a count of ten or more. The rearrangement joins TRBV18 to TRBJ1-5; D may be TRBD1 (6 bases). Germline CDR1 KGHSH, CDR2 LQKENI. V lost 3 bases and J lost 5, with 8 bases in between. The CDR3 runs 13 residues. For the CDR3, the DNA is TGTGCCAGCTCACCGGACAGAGATCAGCCCCAGCATTTT. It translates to CASSPDRDQPQHF.

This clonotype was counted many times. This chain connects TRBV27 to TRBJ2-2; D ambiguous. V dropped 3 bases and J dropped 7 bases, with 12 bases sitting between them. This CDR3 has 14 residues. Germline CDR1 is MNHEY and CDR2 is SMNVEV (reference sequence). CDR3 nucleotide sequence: TGTGCCAGCAGTTTGGCAGCTTCCGTCGGGGAGCTGTTTTTT. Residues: CASSLAASVGELFF.

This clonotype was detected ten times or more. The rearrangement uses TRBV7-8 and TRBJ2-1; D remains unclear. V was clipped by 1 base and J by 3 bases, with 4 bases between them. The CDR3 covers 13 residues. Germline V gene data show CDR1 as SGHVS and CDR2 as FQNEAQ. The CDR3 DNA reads TGTGCCAGCAGCTTAGAAAGCTACAATGAGCAGTTCTTC. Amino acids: CASSLESYNEQFF.

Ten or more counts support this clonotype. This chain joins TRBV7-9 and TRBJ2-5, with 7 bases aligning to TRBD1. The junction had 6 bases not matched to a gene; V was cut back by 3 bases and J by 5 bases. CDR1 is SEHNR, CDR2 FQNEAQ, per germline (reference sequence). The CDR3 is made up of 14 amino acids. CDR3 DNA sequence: TGTGCCAGCAGCTTCGACAGGGTAGCTGAGACCCAGTACTTC. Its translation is CASSFDRVAETQYF.

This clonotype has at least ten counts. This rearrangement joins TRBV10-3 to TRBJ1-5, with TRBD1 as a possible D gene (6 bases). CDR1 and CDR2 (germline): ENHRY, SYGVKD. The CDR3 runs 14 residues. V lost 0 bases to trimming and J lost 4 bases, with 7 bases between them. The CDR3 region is CAISESGGNQPQHF. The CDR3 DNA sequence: TGTGCCATCAGTGAGTCAGGGGGGAATCAGCCCCAGCATTTT.

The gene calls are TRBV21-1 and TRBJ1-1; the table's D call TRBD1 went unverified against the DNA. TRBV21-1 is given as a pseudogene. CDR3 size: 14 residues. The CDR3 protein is CASSATGGAAEAFF. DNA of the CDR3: TGTGCCAGCAGCGCAACAGGGGGCGCGGCTGAAGCTTTCTTT.

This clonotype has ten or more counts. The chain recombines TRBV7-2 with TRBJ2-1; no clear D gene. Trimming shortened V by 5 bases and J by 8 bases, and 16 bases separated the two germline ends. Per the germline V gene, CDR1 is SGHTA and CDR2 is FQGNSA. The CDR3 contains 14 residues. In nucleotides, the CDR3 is TGTGCCAGCAGCCCCTTCGGAAGACCCGATGAGCAGTTCTTC. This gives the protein CASSPFGRPDEQFF.

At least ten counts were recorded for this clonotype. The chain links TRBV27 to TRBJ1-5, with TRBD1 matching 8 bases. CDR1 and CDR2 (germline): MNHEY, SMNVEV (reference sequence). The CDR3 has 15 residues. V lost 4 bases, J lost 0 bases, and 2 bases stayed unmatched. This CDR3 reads CASSWDRYSNQPQHF. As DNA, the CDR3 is TGTGCCAGCAGTTGGGACAGGTATAGCAATCAGCCCCAGCATTTT.

The DNA for the CDR3 is TGCAGTGCTAGAAGTCAGGGGCACTGGGCGGGAGGGGGCAATGAGCAGTTCTTC. Its protein product is CSARSQGHWAGGGNEQFF. The V call is TRBV20-1, the J call TRBJ2-1; 9 positions agree with TRBD2. Germline CDR1 and CDR2: DFQATT and SNEGSKA (reference sequence). The CDR3 loop spans 18 amino acids. J was trimmed by 6 bases and V by 2 bases; bases with no gene match: 17.

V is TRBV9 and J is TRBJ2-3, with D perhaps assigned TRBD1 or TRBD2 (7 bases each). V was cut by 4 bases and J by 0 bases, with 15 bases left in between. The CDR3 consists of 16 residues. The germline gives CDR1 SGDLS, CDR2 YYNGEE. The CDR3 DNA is TGTGCCAGCAGCCAGGGGGGGTCCACGAGCACAGATACGCAGTATTTT. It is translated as CASSQGGSTSTDTQYF.

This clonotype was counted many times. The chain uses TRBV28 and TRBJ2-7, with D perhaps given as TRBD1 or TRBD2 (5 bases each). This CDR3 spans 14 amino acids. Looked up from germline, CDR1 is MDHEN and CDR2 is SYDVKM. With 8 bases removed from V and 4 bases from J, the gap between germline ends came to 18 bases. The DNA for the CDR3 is TGTGCCAGCTGGGGAACGGGGCCCTATTACGAGCAGTACTTC. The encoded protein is CASWGTGPYYEQYF. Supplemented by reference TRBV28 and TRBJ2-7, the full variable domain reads DVKVTQSSRYLVKRTGEKVFLECVQDMDHENMFWYRQDPGLGLRLIYFSYDVKMKEKGDIPEGYSVSREKKERFSLILESASTNQTSMYLCASWGTGPYYEQYFGPGTRLTVT.

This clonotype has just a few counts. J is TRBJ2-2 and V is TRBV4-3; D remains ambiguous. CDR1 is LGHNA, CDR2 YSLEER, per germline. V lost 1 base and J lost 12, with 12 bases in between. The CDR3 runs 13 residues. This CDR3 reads CASSQAALGKLFF. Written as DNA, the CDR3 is TGCGCCAGCAGCCAAGCCGCGCTAGGGAAGCTGTTTTTT.

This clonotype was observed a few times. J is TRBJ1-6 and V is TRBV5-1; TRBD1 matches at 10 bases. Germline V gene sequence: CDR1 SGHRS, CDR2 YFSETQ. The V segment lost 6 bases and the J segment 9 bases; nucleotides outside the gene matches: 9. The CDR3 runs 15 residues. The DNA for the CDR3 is TGCGCCAGCACTCCGGGACAGGGGTGGAGTTCACCCCTCCACTTT. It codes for CASTPGQGWSSPLHF.

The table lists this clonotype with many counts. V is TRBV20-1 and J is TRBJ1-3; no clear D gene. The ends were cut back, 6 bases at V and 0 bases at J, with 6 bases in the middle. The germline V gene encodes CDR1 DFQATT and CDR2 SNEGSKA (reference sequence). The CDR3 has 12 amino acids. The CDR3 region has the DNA TGCAGTGCCAGACTCTCTGGAAACACCATATATTTT. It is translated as CSARLSGNTIYF.

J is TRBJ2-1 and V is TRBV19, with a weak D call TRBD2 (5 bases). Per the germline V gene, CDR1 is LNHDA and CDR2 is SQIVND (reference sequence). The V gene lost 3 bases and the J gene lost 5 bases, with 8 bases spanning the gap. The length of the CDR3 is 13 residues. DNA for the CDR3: TGTGCCAGTAGTATTTTGAGGGACAATGAGCAGTTCTTC. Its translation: CASSILRDNEQFF.

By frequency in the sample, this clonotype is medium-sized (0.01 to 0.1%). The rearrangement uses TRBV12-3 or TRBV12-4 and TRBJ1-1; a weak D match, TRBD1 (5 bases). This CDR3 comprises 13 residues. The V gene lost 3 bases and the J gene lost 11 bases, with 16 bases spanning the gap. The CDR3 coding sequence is TGTGCCAGCAGTTTCTCAGGGATGAGGCAGGCTTTCTTT. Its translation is CASSFSGMRQAFF.

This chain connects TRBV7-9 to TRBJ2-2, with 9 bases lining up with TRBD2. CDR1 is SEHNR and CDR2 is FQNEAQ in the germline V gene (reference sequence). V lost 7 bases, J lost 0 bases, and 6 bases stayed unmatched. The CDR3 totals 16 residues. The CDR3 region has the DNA TGTGCCAGCACCCAGCGGGGGGTGTCGAACACCGGGGAGCTGTTTTTT. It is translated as CASTQRGVSNTGELFF.

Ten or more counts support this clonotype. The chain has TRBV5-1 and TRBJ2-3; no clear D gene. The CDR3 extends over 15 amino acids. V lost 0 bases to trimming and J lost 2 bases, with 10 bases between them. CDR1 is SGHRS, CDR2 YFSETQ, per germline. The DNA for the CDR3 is TGCGCCAGCAGCTTGGACGGCGGATTCACAGATACGCAGTATTTT. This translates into CASSLDGGFTDTQYF.

CDR3 protein: CASSVLAGGPRDTQYF. As DNA, the CDR3 is TGCGCCAGCAGCGTTCTAGCGGGAGGGCCTCGAGATACGCAGTATTTT. The rearrangement joins TRBV5-1 to TRBJ2-3; TRBD2 aligns across 12 bases. V trimming: 4 bases; J trimming: 5 bases; junction bases outside the gene matches: 8. Germline-derived CDR1 and CDR2 are SGHRS and YFSETQ. The CDR3 runs to 16 residues.

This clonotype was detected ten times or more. CDR3 sequence reads: CASRYGLAGTETQYF. The CDR3 DNA sequence: TGCGCCAGCAGATACGGACTAGCGGGGACTGAGACCCAGTACTTC. The chain combines TRBV5-1 with TRBJ2-5; 12 bases fit TRBD2. J lost 5 bases, V lost 5 bases, and 7 bases had no gene match. There are 15 residues in the CDR3. Germline CDR1 is SGHRS and CDR2 is YFSETQ.

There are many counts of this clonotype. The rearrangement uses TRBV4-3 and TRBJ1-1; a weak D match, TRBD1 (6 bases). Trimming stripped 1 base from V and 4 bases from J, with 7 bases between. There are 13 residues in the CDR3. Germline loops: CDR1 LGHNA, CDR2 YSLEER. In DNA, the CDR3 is TGCGCCAGCAGCCAAGGCAGGGGCACTGAAGCTTTCTTT. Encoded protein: CASSQGRGTEAFF.

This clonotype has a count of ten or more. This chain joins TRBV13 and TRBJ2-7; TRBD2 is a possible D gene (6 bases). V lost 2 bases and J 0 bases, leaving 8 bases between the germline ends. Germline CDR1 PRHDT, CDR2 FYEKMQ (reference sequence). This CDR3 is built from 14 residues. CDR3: CASSLWGDSYEQYF. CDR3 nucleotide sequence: TGTGCCAGCAGCTTATGGGGGGACTCCTACGAGCAGTACTTC.

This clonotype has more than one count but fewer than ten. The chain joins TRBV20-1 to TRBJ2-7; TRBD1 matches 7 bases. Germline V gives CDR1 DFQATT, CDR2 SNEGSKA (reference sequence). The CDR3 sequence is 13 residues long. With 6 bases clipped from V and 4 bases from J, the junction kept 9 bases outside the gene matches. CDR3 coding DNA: TGCAGTGCCAAGACAGGGACCGATTACGAGCAGTACTTC. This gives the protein CSAKTGTDYEQYF.

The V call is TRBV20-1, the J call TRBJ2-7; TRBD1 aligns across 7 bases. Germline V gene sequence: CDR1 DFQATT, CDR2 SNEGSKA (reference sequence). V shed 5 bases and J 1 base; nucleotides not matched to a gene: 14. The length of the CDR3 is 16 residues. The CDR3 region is CSAAPSGTVFSYEQYF. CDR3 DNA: TGCAGTGCTGCCCCCTCCGGGACAGTCTTTTCCTACGAGCAGTACTTC.

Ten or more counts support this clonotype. CDR3 region: CASSPRGPYNEQFF. CDR3 coding DNA: TGTGCCAGCAGCCCAAGAGGGCCCTACAATGAGCAGTTCTTC. This chain connects TRBV7-2 to TRBJ2-1; possibly TRBD2 for D (5 bases). Germline CDR1 is SGHTA and CDR2 is FQGNSA. V lost 5 bases and J lost 2, with 10 bases in between. The CDR3 length is 14 residues.

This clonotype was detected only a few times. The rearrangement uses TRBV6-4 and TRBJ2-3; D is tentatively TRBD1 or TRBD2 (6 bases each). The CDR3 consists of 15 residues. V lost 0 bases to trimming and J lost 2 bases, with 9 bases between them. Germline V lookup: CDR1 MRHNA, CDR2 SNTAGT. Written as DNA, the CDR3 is TGTGCCAGCAGTGACTCGACGGGGGCCACAGATACGCAGTATTTT. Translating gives CASSDSTGATDTQYF.